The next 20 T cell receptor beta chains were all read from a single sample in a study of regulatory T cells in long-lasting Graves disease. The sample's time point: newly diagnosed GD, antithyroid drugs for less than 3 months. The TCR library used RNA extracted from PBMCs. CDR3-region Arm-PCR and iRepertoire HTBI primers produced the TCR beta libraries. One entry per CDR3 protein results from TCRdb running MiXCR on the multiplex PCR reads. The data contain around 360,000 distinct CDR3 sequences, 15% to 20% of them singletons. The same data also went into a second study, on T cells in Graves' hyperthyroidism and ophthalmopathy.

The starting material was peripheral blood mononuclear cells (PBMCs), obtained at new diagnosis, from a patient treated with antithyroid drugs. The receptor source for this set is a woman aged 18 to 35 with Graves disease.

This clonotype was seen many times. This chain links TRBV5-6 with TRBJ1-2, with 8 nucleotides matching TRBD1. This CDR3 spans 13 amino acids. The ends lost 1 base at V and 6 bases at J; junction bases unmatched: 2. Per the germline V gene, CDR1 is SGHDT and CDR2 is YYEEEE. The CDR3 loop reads CASSLSGGHGYTF. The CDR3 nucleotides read TGTGCCAGCAGCTTGTCAGGGGGCCATGGCTACACCTTC.

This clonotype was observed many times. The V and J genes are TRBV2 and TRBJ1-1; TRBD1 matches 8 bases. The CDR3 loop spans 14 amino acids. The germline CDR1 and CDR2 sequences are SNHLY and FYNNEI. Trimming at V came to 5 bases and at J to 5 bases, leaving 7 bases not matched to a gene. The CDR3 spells CASSPTGAGTEAFF. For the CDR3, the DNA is TGTGCCAGCAGTCCGACAGGGGCGGGTACTGAAGCTTTCTTT.

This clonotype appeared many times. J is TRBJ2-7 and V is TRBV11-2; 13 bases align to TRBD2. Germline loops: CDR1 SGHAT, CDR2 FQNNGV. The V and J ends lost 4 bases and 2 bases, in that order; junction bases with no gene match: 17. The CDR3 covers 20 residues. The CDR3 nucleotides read TGTGCCAGCAGCTCCTTTAGAGGCTGGACTAGCGGGAGCTACACCTACGAGCAGTACTTC. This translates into CASSSFRGWTSGSYTYEQYF.

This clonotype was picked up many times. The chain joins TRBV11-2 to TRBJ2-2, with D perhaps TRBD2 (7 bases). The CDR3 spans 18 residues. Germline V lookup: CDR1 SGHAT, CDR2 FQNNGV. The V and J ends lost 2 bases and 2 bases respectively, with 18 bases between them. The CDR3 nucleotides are TGTGCCAGCAGCTTACAGGTGGGGGGGCCCGCCAACACCGGGGAGCTGTTTTTT. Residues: CASSLQVGGPANTGELFF. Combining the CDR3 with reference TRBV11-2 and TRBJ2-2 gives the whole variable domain EAGVAQSPRYKIIEKRQSVAFWCNPISGHATLYWYQQILGQGPKLLIQFQNNGVVDDSQLPKDRFSAERLKGVDSTLKIQPAKLEDSAVYLCASSLQVGGPANTGELFFGEGSRLTVL.

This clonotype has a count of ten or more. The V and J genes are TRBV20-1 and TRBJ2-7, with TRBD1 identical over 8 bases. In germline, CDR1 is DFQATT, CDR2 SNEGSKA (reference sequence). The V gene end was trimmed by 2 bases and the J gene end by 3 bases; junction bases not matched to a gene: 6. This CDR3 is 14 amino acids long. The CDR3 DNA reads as TGCAGTGCTAGACAGGGGGCGGACTTCTACGAGCAGTACTTC. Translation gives CSARQGADFYEQYF.

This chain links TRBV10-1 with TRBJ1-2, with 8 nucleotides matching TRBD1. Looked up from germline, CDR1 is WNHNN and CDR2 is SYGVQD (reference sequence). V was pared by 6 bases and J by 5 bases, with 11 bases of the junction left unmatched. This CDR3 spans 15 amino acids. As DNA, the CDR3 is TGCGCCAGCAGGGACAGGGCCATGGGGAAGTATGGCTACACCTTC. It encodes CASRDRAMGKYGYTF.

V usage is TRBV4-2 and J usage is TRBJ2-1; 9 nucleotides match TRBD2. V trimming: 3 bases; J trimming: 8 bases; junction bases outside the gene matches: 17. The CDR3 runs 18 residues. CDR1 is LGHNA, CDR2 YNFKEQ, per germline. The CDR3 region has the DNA TGTGCCAGCAGCCAGGTGGGGATCGGGAGGCGGGGGGGCCATGAGCAGTTCTTC. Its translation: CASSQVGIGRRGGHEQFF.

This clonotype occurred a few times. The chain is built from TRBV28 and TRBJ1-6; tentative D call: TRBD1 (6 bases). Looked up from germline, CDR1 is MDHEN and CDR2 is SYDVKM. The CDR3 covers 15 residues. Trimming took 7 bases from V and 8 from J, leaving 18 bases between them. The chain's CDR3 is CASILGAGADSPLHF. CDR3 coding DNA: TGTGCCAGCATCCTGGGGGCAGGGGCTGATTCACCCCTCCACTTT.

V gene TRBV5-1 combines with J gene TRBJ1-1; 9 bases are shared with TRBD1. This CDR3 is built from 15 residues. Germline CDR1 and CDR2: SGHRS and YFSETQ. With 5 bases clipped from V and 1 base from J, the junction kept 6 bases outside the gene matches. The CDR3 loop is CASRTGTGWNTEAFF. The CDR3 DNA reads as TGCGCCAGCAGAACCGGGACAGGGTGGAACACTGAAGCTTTCTTT.

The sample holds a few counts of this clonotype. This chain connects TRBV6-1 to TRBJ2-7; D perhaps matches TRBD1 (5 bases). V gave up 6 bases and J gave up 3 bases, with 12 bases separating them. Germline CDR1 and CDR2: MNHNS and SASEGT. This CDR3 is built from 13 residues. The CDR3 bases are TGTGCCAGCAGACGCCCCAGGGACTACGAGCAGTACTTC. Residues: CASRRPRDYEQYF.

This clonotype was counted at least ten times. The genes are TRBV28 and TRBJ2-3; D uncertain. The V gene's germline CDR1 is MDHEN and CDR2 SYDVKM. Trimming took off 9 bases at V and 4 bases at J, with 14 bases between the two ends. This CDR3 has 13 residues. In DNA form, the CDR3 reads TGTGCCAGTACTTCTCCGGAGTCAGATACGCAGTATTTT. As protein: CASTSPESDTQYF. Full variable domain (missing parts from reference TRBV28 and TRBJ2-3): DVKVTQSSRYLVKRTGEKVFLECVQDMDHENMFWYRQDPGLGLRLIYFSYDVKMKEKGDIPEGYSVSREKKERFSLILESASTNQTSMYLCASTSPESDTQYFGPGTRLTVL.

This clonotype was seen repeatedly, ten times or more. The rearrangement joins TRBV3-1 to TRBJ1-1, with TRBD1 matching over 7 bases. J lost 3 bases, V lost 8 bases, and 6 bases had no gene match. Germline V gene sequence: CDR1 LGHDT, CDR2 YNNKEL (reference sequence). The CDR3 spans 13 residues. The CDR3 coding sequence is TGTGCCAGCTCTCCAGGGGGGGACACTGAAGCTTTCTTT. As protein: CASSPGGDTEAFF.

The chain's CDR3 is CSASRTSGGWETQYF. DNA for the CDR3: TGCAGTGCTAGCAGGACTAGCGGGGGGTGGGAGACCCAGTACTTC. The chain couples TRBV20-1 to TRBJ2-5; 14 bases line up with TRBD2. Per germline, CDR1 DFQATT and CDR2 SNEGSKA (reference sequence). CDR3 size: 15 residues. With V trimmed by 3 bases and J by 5 bases, 5 bases remained unmatched.

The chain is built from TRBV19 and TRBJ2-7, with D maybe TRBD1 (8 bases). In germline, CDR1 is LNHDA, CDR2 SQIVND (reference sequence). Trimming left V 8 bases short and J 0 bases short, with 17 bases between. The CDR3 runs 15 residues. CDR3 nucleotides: TGTGCCAGTCAGGGGGCGGGGGTGGACTCCTACGAGCAGTACTTC. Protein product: CASQGAGVDSYEQYF.

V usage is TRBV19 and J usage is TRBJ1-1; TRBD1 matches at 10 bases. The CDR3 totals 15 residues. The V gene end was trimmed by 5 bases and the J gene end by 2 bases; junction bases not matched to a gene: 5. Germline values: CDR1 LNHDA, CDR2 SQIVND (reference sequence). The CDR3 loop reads CASSHGTGANTEAFF. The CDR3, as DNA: TGTGCCAGTAGTCATGGGACAGGGGCAAACACTGAAGCTTTCTTT. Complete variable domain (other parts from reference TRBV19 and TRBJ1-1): DGGITQSPKYLFRKEGQNVTLSCEQNLNHDAMYWYRQDPGQGLRLIYYSQIVNDFQKGDIAEGYSVSREKKESFPLTVTSAQKNPTAFYLCASSHGTGANTEAFFGQGTRLTVV.

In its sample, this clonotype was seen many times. CDR3 amino acids: CATSRATGQAHNTF. The CDR3 DNA follows: TGTGCCACCAGCAGAGCAACGGGACAGGCCCACAACACCTTC. This chain links TRBV15 with TRBJ1-2; 8 nucleotides align to TRBD1. V lost 1 base and J lost 12; bases outside the gene matches: 10. The germline gives CDR1 LNHNV, CDR2 YYDKDF (reference sequence). The CDR3 sequence is 14 residues long.

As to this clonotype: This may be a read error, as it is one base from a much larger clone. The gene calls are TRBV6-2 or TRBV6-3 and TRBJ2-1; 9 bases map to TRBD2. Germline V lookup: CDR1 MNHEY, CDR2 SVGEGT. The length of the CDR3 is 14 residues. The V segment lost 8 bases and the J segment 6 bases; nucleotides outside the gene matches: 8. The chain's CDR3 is CASVSGSPSNEQFF. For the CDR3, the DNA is TGTGCCAGCGTTAGCGGGAGTCCTAGCAATGAGCAGTTCTTC.

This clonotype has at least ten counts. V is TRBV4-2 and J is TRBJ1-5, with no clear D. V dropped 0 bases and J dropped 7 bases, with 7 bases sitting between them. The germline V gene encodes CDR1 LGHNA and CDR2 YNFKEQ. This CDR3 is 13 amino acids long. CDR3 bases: TGTGCCAGCAGCCAAGAAGCAGACCAGCCCCAGCATTTT. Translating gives CASSQEADQPQHF.

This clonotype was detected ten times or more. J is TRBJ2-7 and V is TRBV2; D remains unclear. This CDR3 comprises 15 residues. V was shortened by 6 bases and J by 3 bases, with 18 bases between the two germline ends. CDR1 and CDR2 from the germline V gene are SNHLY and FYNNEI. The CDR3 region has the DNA TGTGCCAGCAGCTTACTGCCGGCGGCCAACTACGAGCAGTACTTC. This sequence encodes CASSLLPAANYEQYF.

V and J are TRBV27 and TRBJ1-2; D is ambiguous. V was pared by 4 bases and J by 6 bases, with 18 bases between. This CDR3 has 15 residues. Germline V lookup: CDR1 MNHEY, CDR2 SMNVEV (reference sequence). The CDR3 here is CASSSVGVGFDGYTF. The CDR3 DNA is TGTGCCAGCAGTTCAGTCGGGGTGGGGTTCGATGGCTACACCTTC.